This T cell receptor beta chain came from a study of blood T cell repertoires in COVID-19. Overall study: The samples span acute and convalescent COVID-19 from the United States, Italy and Spain. PBMCs, B-cell-depleted T cells, or T cells provided the cDNA or gDNA that made up the material.

Clones were sequenced by immunoSEQ multiplex PCR, and TCRdb holds only the in-frame ones, with some missing. The sample yields 98,000 or so clones, about 83% seen once. The sequence was collected from a woman in her seventies with acute or convalescent COVID-19. Sequenced: peripheral blood.

This CDR3 reads CASSQGEGTSMNTEAFF. The CDR3 region has the DNA TGTGCCAGCAGCCAAGGTGAGGGCACCTCCATGAACACTGAAGCTTTCTTT. J is TRBJ1-1 and V is TRBV4-2; no definite D call. Looked up from germline, CDR1 is LGHNA and CDR2 is YNFKEQ. V lost 1 base, J lost 0 bases, and 15 bases lay in between. The CDR3 is made up of 17 amino acids.